These 22 T cell receptor beta chains originate from one sample sequenced in a study of T cells after yellow fever vaccination. TCRdb re-analysed the 5' RACE reads in MiXCR, keeping a single row per CDR3 protein. The repertoire holds roughly 300,000 distinct CDR3 sequences, with 8% to 9.5% as singletons. The source was PBMCs, collected around 45 days after the first yellow fever vaccination. The source of these receptors is a man between 18 and 29 years old who received the YFV17D yellow fever vaccine.

This clonotype was observed a handful of times. The J gene is TRBJ1-1, the V gene TRBV7-2; weak D call: TRBD1 (6 bases). The length of the CDR3 is 14 residues. Trimming removed 6 bases at V and 1 base at J, with 12 bases between. The germline gives CDR1 SGHTA, CDR2 FQGNSA. The CDR3 loop is CASSQWGQNTEAFF. The CDR3 DNA reads TGTGCCAGCAGTCAATGGGGGCAGAACACTGAAGCTTTCTTT.

This clonotype was seen a handful of times. The V and J genes are TRBV3-1 and TRBJ1-1; D call uncertain. CDR1 LGHDT and CDR2 YNNKEL come from the germline V gene (reference sequence). With 2 bases removed from V and 5 bases from J, the gap between germline ends came to 15 bases. The CDR3 covers 15 residues. The CDR3 region is CASSQNPGGGTEAFF. Here the CDR3 DNA reads TGTGCCAGCAGCCAAAATCCTGGTGGCGGGACTGAAGCTTTCTTT.

This clonotype was counted only a few times. Relative to the germline gene, one junction end is altered; a read error may explain this. The CDR3 DNA reads as TGTGCCAGCAGTTACTCCGAAATCACCAATAAGCAGTTCTTC. Its protein is CASSYSEITNKQFF. The genes are TRBV6-5 and TRBJ2-1; D remains unclear. Germline values: CDR1 MNHEY, CDR2 SVGAGI. The CDR3 runs to 14 residues.

This clonotype was detected a few times. The V call is TRBV7-9, the J call TRBJ2-2; maybe TRBD1 (6 bases). The CDR3 is made up of 15 amino acids. Germline V lookup: CDR1 SEHNR, CDR2 FQNEAQ (reference sequence). With 11 bases removed from V and 4 bases from J, the gap between germline ends came to 20 bases. This CDR3 is CAHKIWQGTTGELFF. The CDR3 nucleotides are TGTGCCCACAAAATATGGCAGGGGACCACCGGGGAGCTGTTTTTT.

This chain links TRBV27 with TRBJ1-6; D ambiguous. Between the trimmed V and J ends, which lost 3 bases and 2 bases, there was a span of 11 bases. The CDR3 spans 16 residues. CDR1 is MNHEY, CDR2 SMNVEV, per germline (reference sequence). DNA of the CDR3: TGTGCCAGCAGTTTCCTACGACGGACCTATAATTCACCCCTCCACTTT. Translating gives CASSFLRRTYNSPLHF.

The V and J genes are TRBV7-8 and TRBJ2-1, with TRBD2 matching over 9 bases. The CDR3 extends over 16 amino acids. Losses at the gene ends were 5 bases for V and 4 bases for J; bases not matched to a gene: 9. CDR1 is SGHVS and CDR2 is FQNEAQ in the germline V gene. CDR3 amino acids: CASSRAGGLTYNEQFF. The CDR3 DNA is TGTGCCAGCAGCAGAGCGGGGGGTCTGACTTACAATGAGCAGTTCTTC.

This clonotype was counted at least ten times. This sequence joins TRBV6-2 or TRBV6-3 and TRBJ2-1; D is unclear. The V end lost 2 bases, the J end lost 5 bases, and 4 bases lay between the germline ends. The CDR3 has 12 residues. Germline values: CDR1 MNHEY, CDR2 SVGEGT. The CDR3 region has the DNA TGTGCCAGCAGTTACGGAGACAATGAGCAGTTCTTC. Translation: CASSYGDNEQFF.

The gene calls are TRBV15 and TRBJ2-5; a possible D gene is TRBD2 (6 bases). The germline CDR1 and CDR2 sequences are LNHNV and YYDKDF (reference sequence). The CDR3 has 16 residues. Trimming removed 1 base from V and 1 base from J, with 13 bases in between. CDR3 residues: CATSRGMGGTQETQYF. In DNA, the CDR3 is TGTGCCACCAGCAGAGGAATGGGAGGAACCCAAGAGACCCAGTACTTC. Combining the CDR3 with reference TRBV15 and TRBJ2-5 gives the whole variable domain DAMVIQNPRYQVTQFGKPVTLSCSQTLNHNVMYWYQQKSSQAPKLLFHYYDKDFNNEADTPDNFQSRRPNTSFCFLDIRSPGLGDTAMYLCATSRGMGGTQETQYFGPGTRLLVL.

The chain recombines TRBV28 with TRBJ2-7; 9 positions match TRBD2. Germline CDR1 MDHEN, CDR2 SYDVKM. The CDR3 totals 19 residues. V lost 6 bases and J lost 3; bases outside the gene matches: 21. As DNA, the CDR3 is TGTGCCAGCAGATTGTGGCAGAGGGGGCTAGCGGGGCCTTACTACGAGCAGTACGTC. Translated: CASRLWQRGLAGPYYEQYV.

The chain links TRBV5-6 to TRBJ2-4; TRBD1 agrees at 9 bases. The V gene's germline CDR1 is SGHDT and CDR2 YYEEEE. There are 13 residues in the CDR3. With V trimmed by 4 bases and J by 12 bases, 8 bases remained unmatched. CDR3 coding DNA: TGTGCCAGCAGCGCCGGGACAGGGTCCACTCAGTACTTC. This codes for CASSAGTGSTQYF.

The chain is built from TRBV12-3 or TRBV12-4 and TRBJ2-1, with 7 bases matching TRBD1. This CDR3 contains 15 residues. V dropped 5 bases and J dropped 6; count of bases not matched to a gene: 10. The CDR3 loop is CASSPYRTGANEQFF. The CDR3, as DNA: TGTGCCAGCAGTCCATACCGAACAGGGGCCAATGAGCAGTTCTTC.

This clonotype was detected many times. The chain combines TRBV10-3 with TRBJ2-1; possible D gene TRBD2, 5 bases. The CDR3 has 16 residues. Between the trimmed V and J ends, which lost 1 base and 6 bases, there was a span of 16 bases. Looked up from germline, CDR1 is ENHRY and CDR2 is SYGVKD. CDR3 sequence: CAISEYPGSSSNEQFF. The CDR3 nucleotides are TGTGCCATCAGTGAGTACCCGGGGTCAAGCTCCAATGAGCAGTTCTTC.

Only a few counts were recorded for this clonotype. V gene TRBV20-1 combines with J gene TRBJ1-4; TRBD1 might be the D (5 bases). The CDR3 contains 16 residues. Deletions cut 0 bases from V and 0 bases from J, with 11 bases between. The germline gives CDR1 DFQATT, CDR2 SNEGSKA (reference sequence). The CDR3 DNA follows: TGCAGTGCTAGAGATCCCAGACAGTCAACTAATGAAAAACTGTTTTTT. Its translation is CSARDPRQSTNEKLFF.

This clonotype was detected only a few times. CDR3 residues: CASPTRGRENGFF. In DNA, the CDR3 is TGTGCCTCACCCACGAGGGGCCGGGAGAATGGTTTCTTT. V gene TRBV21-1 combines with J gene TRBJ1-1; TRBD1, the table's D call, lacks a check against the DNA. TRBV21-1 is a pseudogene. There are 13 residues in the CDR3.

This clonotype occurred a few times. This chain links TRBV20-1 with TRBJ1-4, with D unresolved. Trimming stripped 3 bases from V and 3 bases from J, with 11 bases between. CDR3 length equals 14 residues. Germline CDR1 and CDR2: DFQATT and SNEGSKA (reference sequence). CDR3 in DNA: TGCAGTGCTAGTCCAAGGGCTGCTAATGAAAAACTGTTTTTT. Translating gives CSASPRAANEKLFF.

This clonotype was counted many times. This sequence joins TRBV5-1 and TRBJ2-1; TRBD1 aligns across 7 bases. The CDR3 consists of 14 residues. The V gene end was trimmed by 3 bases and the J gene end by 4 bases; junction bases not matched to a gene: 4. Germline lookup yields CDR1 SGHRS and CDR2 YFSETQ. The CDR3 bases are TGCGCCAGCAGCTCCTTGGACAGGTACAATGAGCAGTTCTTC. This translates into CASSSLDRYNEQFF.

V and J are TRBV29-1 and TRBJ2-5; tentative D call: TRBD1 (7 bases). The V end lost 5 bases, the J end lost 5 bases, and 15 bases lay between the germline ends. The CDR3 runs to 13 residues. Per the germline V gene, CDR1 is SQVTM and CDR2 is ANQGSEA. The CDR3 loop is CSVRQGGSETQYF. DNA for the CDR3: TGCAGCGTTCGGCAGGGGGGTAGCGAGACCCAGTACTTC.

The chain's CDR3 is CASSLRPRVGNTIYF. The CDR3 DNA sequence: TGTGCCAGCAGCTTACGTCCCAGGGTCGGAAACACCATATATTTT. V is TRBV7-9 and J is TRBJ1-3, with TRBD1 as a possible D gene (5 bases). Germline V gene lookup returns CDR1 SEHNR and CDR2 FQNEAQ (reference sequence). V gave up 2 bases and J gave up 4 bases, with 12 bases separating them. This CDR3 region has 15 residues.

V is TRBV19 and J is TRBJ1-1; no clear D gene. Germline assignment: CDR1 LNHDA and CDR2 SQIVND (reference sequence). Between the trimmed V and J ends, which lost 9 bases and 0 bases, there was a span of 14 bases. The CDR3 has 14 amino acids. The CDR3 sequence: CASLDVPMNTEAFF. In DNA, the CDR3 is TGTGCCAGCTTGGACGTACCCATGAACACTGAAGCTTTCTTT.

V usage is TRBV29-1 and J usage is TRBJ1-2; D unclear. Germline V CDR1 and CDR2: SQVTM, ANQGSEA. There are 12 residues in the CDR3. In DNA, the CDR3 is TGCAGAGACGCGTGGGGTGACGATGGCTACACCTTC. Protein product: CRDAWGDDGYTF. Looking up the rest from reference TRBV29-1 and TRBJ1-2 gives the full variable domain: SAVISQKPSRDICQRGTSLTIQCQVDSQVTMMFWYRQQPGQSLTLIATANQGSEATYESGFVIDKFPISRPNLTFSTLTVSNMSPEDSSIYLCRDAWGDDGYTFGSGTRLTVV.

This clonotype occurred many times. A much bigger clone sits one base away, suggesting this may be a read error. The chain is built from TRBV6-2 or TRBV6-3 and TRBJ2-6; D remains unclear. In germline, CDR1 is MNHEY, CDR2 SVGEGT. CDR3 length equals 14 residues. Trimming removed 2 bases from V and 0 bases from J, with 2 bases in between. This chain's CDR3 is CASSYNSGANVLTF. In DNA, the CDR3 is TGTGCCAGCAGTTACAACTCTGGGGCCAACGTCCTGACTTTC.

This clonotype showed up just once. The gene calls are TRBV3-1 and TRBJ2-1; D may be TRBD1 or TRBD2 (5 bases each). The CDR3 length is 13 residues. The germline V and J ends were trimmed by 1 base and 6 bases, with 7 bases remaining between them. Germline values: CDR1 LGHDT, CDR2 YNNKEL (reference sequence). This CDR3 reads CASSQGDLNEQFF. In nucleotides, the CDR3 is TGTGCCAGCAGCCAAGGGGACCTCAATGAGCAGTTCTTC.